This is a list of T cell receptor beta chains from one sample in a study of blood T cell repertoires in COVID-19. Profiled with immunoSEQ multiplex PCR; TCRdb holds only in-frame clones, not every one. The sample has 200,000 to 250,000 clones, about 90% seen once. The sequenced material came from peripheral blood. The receptors were sampled from a man aged 18 to 29 with active or convalescent COVID-19. Both conserved end residues are part of each CDR3. A D gene is named only where the DNA matches it firmly. Not every row has a clone size; where given, it reads once, few, many or a size class.

TRBV5-5	TRBJ1-3	.	TRBD1	TGTGCCAGCAGCCCCCTGATCCGGGACAGGGTGATCTCTGGAAACACCATATATTTT	CASSPLIRDRVISGNTIYF
TRBV20-1	TRBJ2-5	.	TRBD2	TGCAGTGCTAGTATTAGCGGGAGGTTCGGCCAAGAGACCCAGTACTTC	CSASISGRFGQETQYF
TRBV19	TRBJ1-5	.	.	TGTGCCAGTAGTTGGGGAGGCAGGAGCTATAGCAATCAGCCCCAGCATTTT	CASSWGGRSYSNQPQHF
TRBV4-3	TRBJ2-3	once	TRBD2	TGCGCCAGCAGCCAATCTGGCGGGAGGGTCGACACAGATACGCAGTATTTT	CASSQSGGRVDTDTQYF
TRBV27	TRBJ1-5	.	.	TGTGCCAGCAGCGGAGGGCCCAATCAGCCCCAGCATTTT	CASSGGPNQPQHF
TRBV19	TRBJ2-7	.	TRBD2	TGTGCCAGTAGTATGAGTTTGTCGACTAGCGGATACTACGAGCAGTACTTC	CASSMSLSTSGYYEQYF
TRBV6-5	TRBJ1-2	.	.	TGTGCCAGCAGGATCCAGGGGTTAGCTAACTATGGCTACACCTTC	CASRIQGLANYGYTF
TRBV5-4	TRBJ2-7	once	.	TGTGCCAGCAGCCCACGGACAGCGCCGGGTTATGAGCAGTACTTC	CASSPRTAPGYEQYF
TRBV5-1	TRBJ2-1	.	TRBD2	TGCGCCAGCAGCTTGGCCGTTAGCGGGAGCTACAATGAGCAGTTCTTC	CASSLAVSGSYNEQFF
TRBV6-5	TRBJ2-5	once	.	TGTGCCAGCAGTTATAAATCAGGTGGAGGAGAGACCCAGTACTTC	CASSYKSGGGETQYF
TRBV5-1	TRBJ2-7	.	TRBD2	TGCGCCAGCAGCAAAGAGGGGACTAGCTCCTACGAGCAGTACTTC	CASSKEGTSSYEQYF
TRBV5-1	TRBJ2-5	.	TRBD1	TGCGCCAGCAGCTTGGACAGGGGACGCGAGACCCAGTACTTC	CASSLDRGRETQYF
TRBV7-8	TRBJ1-5	.	TRBD1	TGTGCCAGCAGTTCTCGACAGGGACGAACCCAGCATTTT	CASSSRQGRTQHF
TRBV6-1	TRBJ1-5	once	.	TGTGCCAGCAGTGCTCCCCTTTCGAGGGCCCGCAATCAGCCCCAGCATTTT	CASSAPLSRARNQPQHF
TRBV7-8	TRBJ1-4	.	TRBD1	TGTGCCAGCACCTCCGGGACAGGGGGTACAACTAATGAAAAACTGTTTTTT	CASTSGTGGTTNEKLFF
TRBV7-8	TRBJ2-3	.	TRBD2	TGTGCCAGCAGCTTAGTTCTTTGGGGACTAGCGGGAGAGTCTACGCAGTATTTT	CASSLVLWGLAGESTQYF
TRBV7-9	TRBJ1-4	.	TRBD1	TGTGCCAGCAGTTATCCGGGACAGGAGAATGAAAAACTGTTTTTT	CASSYPGQENEKLFF
TRBV7-9	TRBJ1-1	once	.	TGTGCCAGCAGCTTAGTCAGGGTCTGGAACACTGAAGCTTTCTTT	CASSLVRVWNTEAFF
TRBV7-9	TRBJ1-3	.	.	TGTGCCAGCAGCTTTTTTTTGCAGTCCTCTGGAAACACCATATATTTT	CASSFFLQSSGNTIYF
TRBV14	TRBJ2-7	.	.	TGTGCCAGCAGCCCGGCCAGGGTACACGAGCAGTACTTC	CASSPARVHEQYF
TRBV3-1/TRBV3-2	TRBJ2-1	.	TRBD2	TGTGCCAGCAGCCAAGTAGCGGGATCTTCAGTACTTTACAATGAGCAGTTCTTC	CASSQVAGSSVLYNEQFF
TRBV27	TRBJ2-2	.	TRBD1	TGTGCCAGCAGTGCTACAGGGGGCAGGTCCGGGGAGCTGTTTTTT	CASSATGGRSGELFF
TRBV28	TRBJ1-1	.	.	TGTGCCAGCAGTGACTGGACGGGAGAAGCTTTCTTT	CASSDWTGEAFF
TRBV5-5	TRBJ2-7	.	TRBD2	TGTGCCAGCAGCCTGGAAGCGGGAGGAGGCTACGAGCAGTACTTC	CASSLEAGGGYEQYF
TRBV5-1	TRBJ1-6	.	.	TGCGCCAGCAGCTCGGCAGGGTATAATTCACCCCTCCACTTT	CASSSAGYNSPLHF
TRBV7-3	TRBJ2-7	.	.	TGTGCCAGCAGCTCCCAGGGCTCCGCCTACGAGCAGTACTTC	CASSSQGSAYEQYF
TRBV5-1	TRBJ2-3	.	TRBD2	TGCGCCAGCAGCCCCCTACTAGCGGGAGGTGCAGATACGCAGTATTTT	CASSPLLAGGADTQYF
TRBV6-5	TRBJ2-7	.	.	TGTGCCAGCAGTTCAAACTACGAGCAGTACTTC	CASSSNYEQYF
TRBV19	TRBJ2-1	.	TRBD2	TGTGCCAGTAGTATCGGAGTTTTAAAGGGCGGGAGCTACAATGAGCAGTTCTTC	CASSIGVLKGGSYNEQFF
TRBV21-1	TRBJ1-2	.	.	TGTGCCAGCAGCACCTCCCGGTCTAACTATGGCTACACCTTC	CASSTSRSNYGYTF
TRBV19	TRBJ2-2	.	TRBD1	TGTGCCAGTAGTAGAGGGACAGGAGATAACACCGGGGAGCTGTTTTTT	CASSRGTGDNTGELFF
TRBV30	TRBJ2-6	.	TRBD1	TGTGCCTGGAGTCGGACAGGGACCTCTGGGGCCAACGTCCTGACTTTC	CAWSRTGTSGANVLTF
TRBV20-1	TRBJ1-1	few	.	TGCAGTGCTAGTCTCGGCGGGAACACTGAAGCTTTCTTT	CSASLGGNTEAFF
TRBV6-5	TRBJ1-5	.	.	TGTGCCAGCAGCTCGGGGGTGGGGGGTGAGCCCCAGCATTTT	CASSSGVGGEPQHF
TRBV21-1	TRBJ2-2	few	.	TGTGCCAGCAGCAAAGTAATAGTGAGAGGGGGAAATGCCGGGGAGCTGTTTTTT	CASSKVIVRGGNAGELFF
TRBV25-1	TRBJ1-2	.	TRBD1	TGTGCCAGCAGGCGACAGGGGAACTATGGCTACACCTTC	CASRRQGNYGYTF
TRBV6-1	TRBJ1-1	.	.	TGTGCCAGCAGTGAATCTTCGGGGGAGACTGAAGCTTTCTTT	CASSESSGETEAFF
TRBV5-1	TRBJ1-1	.	.	TGCGCCAGCAGCCGACTGTCGGGAACCAACACTGAAGCTTTCTTT	CASSRLSGTNTEAFF
TRBV3-1/TRBV3-2	TRBJ2-3	.	TRBD2	TGTGCCAGCAGCCATCCCAGCGGGAGGTCCGCCGGGACGCAGTATTTT	CASSHPSGRSAGTQYF
TRBV5-4	TRBJ1-2	.	.	TGTGCCAGCACCGTGGGACCAGGGAGGCTAATTAACTATGGCTACACCTTC	CASTVGPGRLINYGYTF
TRBV6-6	TRBJ1-1	.	.	TGTGCCAGCACCATCGGGCTCAGGGGCAAAGGAGAAGCTTTCTTT	CASTIGLRGKGEAFF
TRBV28	TRBJ2-2	.	.	TGTGCCAGCAGTTTCCCTAGCGACCACACCGGGGAGCTGTTTTTT	CASSFPSDHTGELFF
TRBV9	TRBJ2-7	.	.	TGTGCCAGCAGCGGGACAGCCACCTACGAGCAGTACTTC	CASSGTATYEQYF
TRBV7-8	TRBJ1-5	.	TRBD1	TGTGCCAGCAGCTTAGCGGCAACAGGGGGACAGCCCCAGCATTTT	CASSLAATGGQPQHF
TRBV5-6	TRBJ1-6	.	TRBD1	TGTGCCAGCACCCGGACAGGGGGGAATTCACCCCTCCACTTT	CASTRTGGNSPLHF
TRBV6-5	TRBJ1-6	.	TRBD1	TGTGCCAGCACAGGGGACAGATATAATTCACCCCTCCACTTT	CASTGDRYNSPLHF
TRBV10-1	TRBJ2-3	few	.	TGCGCCAGCAGTGAGGACAACACAGATACGCAGTATTTT	CASSEDNTDTQYF
TRBV29-1	TRBJ1-2	.	TRBD1	TGCAGCGTTGATACTTCAGGACAGGGATTACACTATGGCTACACCTTC	CSVDTSGQGLHYGYTF
TRBV30	TRBJ1-4	.	.	TGTGCCTGGAGTGTATACCGGGGGTCGTATGAAAAACTGTTTTTT	CAWSVYRGSYEKLFF
TRBV5-4	TRBJ2-7	.	TRBD1	TGTGCCAGCAGCTTGGGACAGGGGGCCTACGAGCAGTACTTC	CASSLGQGAYEQYF
TRBV28	TRBJ1-5	.	.	TGTGCCAGCAGTTTAAGTCAGGGAAAGGGCAATCAGCCCCAGCATTTT	CASSLSQGKGNQPQHF
TRBV10-3	TRBJ2-7	.	TRBD1	TGTGCCATCAGTGAGGGACAGGGTAATTGGGTTTACTACGAGCAGTACTTC	CAISEGQGNWVYYEQYF
TRBV27	TRBJ1-2	.	TRBD1	TGTGCCAGCAGTTGGTCCGCCATCAGGGGGACCTATGGCTACACCTTC	CASSWSAIRGTYGYTF
TRBV6-5	TRBJ2-5	.	TRBD2	TGTGCCAGCAGTCCACTAGCGGGACTACAAGAGACCCAGTACTTC	CASSPLAGLQETQYF